This TCR beta chain was profiled in a study of cytomegalovirus exposure and HLA in healthy donors. Sequencing used immunoSEQ multiplex PCR; TCRdb keeps in-frame clones, though not all of them. The table lists about 190,000 clones, roughly 84% of them singletons. This clone was counted at least ten times. Germline V gene data show CDR1 as MNHEY and CDR2 as SVGAGI. The junction had 6 bases not matched to a gene; V was cut back by 5 bases and J by 4 bases. The CDR3 runs to 14 residues. The clonotype was recovered from a man younger than 30 in good health and CMV-seropositive. The sample was PBMCs. V is TRBV6-5 and J is TRBJ1-2, with TRBD1 identical over 8 bases. CDR3 loop: CASSEDRAPYGYTF. CDR3 nucleotide sequence: TGTGCCAGCAGTGAGGACAGGGCCCCCTATGGCTACACCTTC.